These T cell receptor beta chains were read from a single sample in a study of PD-1 blockade in classical Hodgkin lymphoma. Only in-frame clones appear in the TCRdb table, and some are missing; sequencing was by immunoSEQ multiplex PCR. There are 25,000 to 30,000 clones in the sample; roughly 90% occur only once, and 3.5% to 4% lies in the top ten. Sequencing was performed on peripheral blood mononuclear cells (PBMCs). These receptors were obtained from a human donor with classical Hodgkin lymphoma. Both conserved end residues are part of each CDR3. Fields, in order: clone size, J gene, V gene, D gene, CDR3 protein, CDR3 DNA. The D gene is left open where the match is weak. Clone size, where shown, is once, few, many, or a class for clones that have expanded.

>.|TRBJ2-1|TRBV28|TRBD2
CASSPRLAWGGNEQFF
TGTGCCAGCAGTCCACGACTAGCGTGGGGAGGGAATGAGCAGTTCTTC
>once|TRBJ2-2|TRBV16|TRBD2
CASSQSPSGATGELFF
TGTGCCAGCAGCCAATCGCCTAGCGGGGCCACCGGGGAGCTGTTTTTT
>.|TRBJ1-1|TRBV19|.
CASSIERNTEAFF
TGTGCCAGTAGTATAGAGCGGAACACTGAAGCTTTCTTT
>.|TRBJ1-3|TRBV5-1|.
CASSLGASGNTIYF
TGCGCCAGCAGCTTGGGAGCCTCTGGAAACACCATATATTTT
>.|TRBJ2-7|TRBV2|.
CASRPTAPYEQYF
TGTGCCAGCAGACCGACAGCCCCCTACGAGCAGTACTTC
>.|TRBJ2-7|TRBV2|.
CASSEGRGNYEQYF
TGTGCCAGCAGTGAGGGCAGGGGCAACTACGAGCAGTACTTC
>.|TRBJ1-1|TRBV2|TRBD1
CASRPGTGVNTEAFF
TGTGCCAGCAGGCCCGGGACAGGGGTAAACACTGAAGCTTTCTTT
>.|TRBJ2-1|TRBV30|TRBD2
CAWSALAGASNEQFF
TGTGCCTGGAGTGCACTAGCGGGAGCTTCCAATGAGCAGTTCTTC
>.|TRBJ2-5|TRBV7-2|.
CASSQPGTPFHF
TGTGCCAGCAGCCAGCCGGGGACACCTTTTCACTTC
>.|TRBJ2-3|TRBV9|TRBD2
CASSVVVGGRTDTQYF
TGTGCCAGCAGCGTAGTTGTGGGAGGGCGTACAGATACGCAGTATTTT
>.|TRBJ2-3|TRBV4-3|TRBD1
CASSQEIRQGIDTQYF
TGCGCCAGCAGCCAGGAAATAAGACAGGGAATAGATACGCAGTATTTT
>.|TRBJ2-7|TRBV4-3|TRBD1
CASSQGQGYSYEQYF
TGCGCCAGCAGCCAAGGACAGGGGTACTCCTACGAGCAGTACTTC
>.|TRBJ1-5|TRBV6-1|TRBD1
CASSVRQGSQPQHF
TGTGCCAGCAGTGTTAGACAGGGAAGTCAGCCCCAGCATTTT
>.|TRBJ2-3|TRBV5-5|.
CASSLWLGFTDTQYF
TGTGCCAGCAGCTTGTGGTTGGGCTTCACAGATACGCAGTATTTT
>.|TRBJ2-7|TRBV7-9|.
CASSLGVGLSYEQYF
TGTGCCAGCAGCTTAGGGGTAGGTCTCTCCTACGAGCAGTACTTC
>.|TRBJ2-6|TRBV10-3|.
CAISAPQTNVLTF
TGTGCCATCAGTGCGCCCCAGACCAACGTCCTGACTTTC
>.|TRBJ1-1|TRBV29-1|.
CSVGTSAEHTEAFF
TGCAGCGTTGGTACTTCGGCGGAACACACTGAAGCTTTCTTT
>.|TRBJ1-2|TRBV5-1|.
CASSGQGNYGYTF
TGCGCCAGCAGTGGGCAGGGTAACTATGGCTACACCTTC
>.|TRBJ1-4|TRBV2|TRBD1
CASTGQGVNEKLFF
TGTGCCAGCACCGGACAGGGGGTTAATGAAAAACTGTTTTTT
>.|TRBJ2-1|TRBV7-2|.
CASSLDGRINEQFF
TGTGCCAGCAGCTTAGACGGGAGAATCAATGAGCAGTTCTTC
>.|TRBJ2-7|TRBV27|TRBD2
CASSPLAGGLGTGEQYF
TGTGCCAGCAGTCCCCTAGCGGGAGGGCTCGGGACGGGTGAGCAGTACTTC
>.|TRBJ2-2|TRBV7-3|TRBD1
CASSPRTGGGELFF
TGTGCCAGCAGCCCTCGGACAGGGGGCGGGGAGCTGTTTTTT
>.|TRBJ1-5|TRBV19|TRBD1
CASSIEGQGPLNQPQHF
TGTGCCAGTAGTATAGAGGGACAGGGCCCACTTAATCAGCCCCAGCATTTT
>.|TRBJ2-1|TRBV9|TRBD2
CASSVDSGRYNEQFF
TGTGCCAGCAGCGTAGATAGCGGGAGGTACAATGAGCAGTTCTTC
>.|TRBJ1-5|TRBV6-1|.
CASSDLSRPQHF
TGTGCCAGCAGCGACCTGAGTCGGCCCCAGCATTTT
>.|TRBJ2-4|TRBV10-2|.
CASSESWGEDWSKNIQYF
TGCGCCAGCAGTGAGTCATGGGGGGAAGATTGGTCCAAAAACATTCAGTACTTC
>.|TRBJ1-6|TRBV19|.
CASRPSSYNSPLHF
TGTGCCAGTAGGCCTAGCTCCTATAATTCACCCCTCCACTTT
>.|TRBJ1-4|TRBV6-5|TRBD1
CASSPGQGWEKLFF
TGTGCCAGCAGCCCCGGACAGGGTTGGGAAAAACTGTTTTTT
>.|TRBJ2-3|TRBV9|.
CASSLSTDTQYF
TGTGCCAGCAGCTTAAGCACAGATACGCAGTATTTT
>.|TRBJ2-7|TRBV14|.
CASSQVWGQPYEQYF
TGTGCCAGCAGCCAAGTGTGGGGACAACCTTACGAGCAGTACTTC
>.|TRBJ1-6|TRBV27|TRBD1
CASSTWGQNGALHF
TGTGCCAGCAGTACCTGGGGACAGAACGGCGCCCTCCACTTT
>.|TRBJ2-5|TRBV29-1|TRBD1
CSVRDRGEETQYF
TGCAGCGTCCGGGACAGGGGGGAAGAGACCCAGTACTTC
>.|TRBJ2-6|TRBV28|.
CASSFTGDGANVLTF
TGTGCCAGCAGTTTCACGGGGGATGGGGCCAACGTCCTGACTTTC
>.|TRBJ2-2|TRBV4-3|TRBD1
CASSQGQGAETGELFF
TGCGCCAGCAGCCAAGGACAGGGGGCGGAAACCGGGGAGCTGTTTTTT
>.|TRBJ1-5|TRBV18|TRBD1
CASSPGQKDQPQHF
TGTGCCAGCTCCCCGGGACAGAAAGATCAGCCCCAGCATTTT
>.|TRBJ2-7|TRBV6-9|.
CASRTNYEQYF
TGTGCCAGCAGGACAAATTACGAGCAGTACTTC
>.|TRBJ1-2|TRBV15|TRBD1
CATSREGTAPGTF
TGTGCCACCAGCAGAGAGGGGACAGCCCCAGGCACCTTC
>.|TRBJ1-5|TRBV28|.
CASSSRQPQHF
TGTGCCAGCAGTTCCCGGCAGCCCCAGCATTTT
>.|TRBJ2-7|TRBV18|TRBD1
CASSQGQVWNEQYF
TGTGCCAGCTCACAAGGACAGGTCTGGAACGAGCAGTACTTC
>.|TRBJ1-1|TRBV2|.
CASRETENTEAFF
TGTGCCAGCAGGGAGACGGAGAACACTGAAGCTTTCTTT
>.|TRBJ2-3|TRBV30|.
CAWSVGHMDTQYF
TGTGCCTGGAGTGTAGGTCACATGGATACGCAGTATTTT
>.|TRBJ2-7|TRBV15|TRBD1
CVTSEPHRGSGYEQYF
TGTGTCACCAGCGAACCCCACAGGGGGAGCGGGTACGAGCAGTACTTC
>few|TRBJ1-5|TRBV7-2|.
CASSLARGADQPQHF
TGTGCCAGCAGCCTGGCTCGAGGGGCAGATCAGCCCCAGCATTTT
>.|TRBJ1-1|TRBV18|.
CASSPALKDEAFF
TGTGCCAGCTCACCCGCCCTCAAGGATGAAGCTTTCTTT
>.|TRBJ2-1|TRBV5-1|.
CASSLGAGSYNEQFF
TGCGCCAGCAGCTTGGGTGCGGGGTCGTACAATGAGCAGTTCTTC
>.|TRBJ2-1|TRBV11-2|TRBD1
CASNHPGQGVNEQFF
TGTGCCAGCAACCATCCGGGACAGGGAGTCAATGAGCAGTTCTTC
>.|TRBJ1-4|TRBV7-8|TRBD1
CASSLVLGTDEKLFF
TGTGCCAGCAGCTTAGTGCTCGGGACAGATGAAAAACTGTTTTTT
>.|TRBJ1-5|TRBV28|TRBD1
CASSLKQGRGSNQPQHF
TGTGCCAGCAGTCTAAAACAGGGGCGCGGTAGCAATCAGCCCCAGCATTTT
>.|TRBJ2-7|TRBV6-1|.
CASSARRYEQYF
TGTGCCAGCAGTGCTAGGAGATACGAGCAGTACTTC
>.|TRBJ2-7|TRBV6-5|TRBD1
CASRDRDEQYF
TGTGCCAGCAGAGACAGGGACGAGCAGTACTTC
>.|TRBJ2-1|TRBV7-2|.
CASSHPLNEQFF
TGTGCCAGCAGCCACCCCCTGAATGAGCAGTTCTTC
>.|TRBJ2-2|TRBV6-5|.
CASSYGTRENTGELFF
TGTGCCAGCAGTTATGGCACTAGGGAGAACACCGGGGAGCTGTTTTTT
>once|TRBJ1-1|TRBV6-6|.
CASAHPPREPFF
TGTGCCAGCGCTCATCCCCCGAGGGAACCTTTCTTT
>.|TRBJ2-1|TRBV4-2|.
CASSQEDNSNEQFF
TGTGCCAGCAGCCAGGAAGACAACAGCAATGAGCAGTTCTTC
>.|TRBJ1-4|TRBV28|.
CASSSNYGKGPNEKLFF
TGTGCCAGCAGTTCCAATTATGGGAAGGGACCGAATGAAAAACTGTTTTTT